Following are 32 T cell receptor beta chains from one sample sequenced in a study of CD8 T cells in ankylosing spondylitis. One entry per CDR3 protein, called by TCRdb with MiXCR from the 5' RACE reads. The repertoire holds about 150,000 distinct CDR3 sequences, with roughly 44% as singletons. Sequenced material: synovial fluid, either unsorted or a sorted T cell fraction (not recorded which). The receptors here all came from a male donor with ankylosing spondylitis.

The V call is TRBV20-1, the J call TRBJ2-1; the match to TRBD2 covers 7 bases. Trimming took 0 bases from V and 7 from J; bases not matched to a gene: 9. Looked up from germline, CDR1 is DFQATT and CDR2 is SNEGSKA (reference sequence). The CDR3 extends over 15 amino acids. The CDR3 region is CSARDGDYGRNEQFF. DNA for the CDR3: TGCAGTGCTAGAGATGGGGACTACGGGCGGAATGAGCAGTTCTTC.

The J gene is TRBJ2-1, the V gene TRBV7-9; D perhaps matches TRBD2 (5 bases). The germline gives CDR1 SEHNR, CDR2 FQNEAQ (reference sequence). The CDR3 sequence is 16 residues long. Trimming stripped 5 bases from V and 8 bases from J, with 22 bases between. This CDR3 reads CASSPVELAGGDEQFF. CDR3 in DNA: TGTGCCAGCAGCCCCGTGGAGCTAGCCGGCGGAGATGAGCAGTTCTTC.

This chain links TRBV12-3 or TRBV12-4 with TRBJ2-3, with 9 bases matching TRBD1. The CDR3 totals 14 residues. V lost 4 bases to trimming and J lost 6 bases; unmatched junction nucleotides: 5. CDR3 coding DNA: TGTGCCAGCAGTTACCGGACAGGGGTTGATACGCAGTATTTT. Translating gives CASSYRTGVDTQYF.

This chain uses TRBV12-3 or TRBV12-4 with TRBJ2-4, with 7 nucleotides matching TRBD1. The ends lost 4 bases at V and 6 bases at J; junction bases unmatched: 0. CDR3 length equals 12 residues. Here the CDR3 reads CASSSGGNIQYF. CDR3 bases: TGTGCCAGCAGTTCAGGGGGAAACATTCAGTACTTC.

This CDR3 is CAIREREGRVDTQYF. The CDR3 region has the DNA TGTGCCATCAGGGAGCGGGAGGGCCGAGTAGATACGCAGTATTTT. The rearrangement uses TRBV10-3 and TRBJ2-3, with 10 bases identical to TRBD2. V lost 6 bases and J lost 5; bases outside the gene matches: 8. Per germline, CDR1 ENHRY and CDR2 SYGVKD. CDR3 length: 15 amino acids.

V and J are TRBV10-3 and TRBJ2-7; 8 nucleotides line up with TRBD1. Germline CDR1 ENHRY, CDR2 SYGVKD. The CDR3 totals 14 residues. V shed 5 bases and J 2 bases; nucleotides not matched to a gene: 5. Here the CDR3 reads CAISTGTGPYEQYF. The CDR3 nucleotides read TGTGCCATCAGTACCGGGACAGGCCCCTACGAGCAGTACTTC.

This clonotype was counted once. The V call is TRBV7-8, the J call TRBJ2-7, with D perhaps matching TRBD1 (5 bases). From germline, CDR1 is SGHVS and CDR2 FQNEAQ. The CDR3 runs to 15 residues. Trimming stripped 6 bases from V and 1 base from J, with 16 bases between. DNA for the CDR3: TGTGCCAGCAGACTCTTCCAGGGCCCTTCCTACGAGCAGTACTTC. This translates into CASRLFQGPSYEQYF.

The J gene is TRBJ2-2, the V gene TRBV11-2, with TRBD2 as a possible D gene (5 bases). This CDR3 contains 15 residues. Germline CDR1 SGHAT, CDR2 FQNNGV. Deletions cut 0 bases from V and 3 bases from J, with 8 bases between. The CDR3 sequence: CASSLDRTYTGELFF. The CDR3 coding sequence is TGTGCCAGCAGCTTAGACAGGACTTACACCGGGGAGCTGTTTTTT. The full variable domain, its missing parts supplied by reference TRBV11-2 and TRBJ2-2, is EAGVAQSPRYKIIEKRQSVAFWCNPISGHATLYWYQQILGQGPKLLIQFQNNGVVDDSQLPKDRFSAERLKGVDSTLKIQPAKLEDSAVYLCASSLDRTYTGELFFGEGSRLTVL.

This clonotype was counted many times. The chain employs TRBV18 and TRBJ2-1; TRBD2 might be the D (5 bases). The V gene's germline CDR1 is KGHSH and CDR2 LQKENI. Trimming stripped 3 bases from V and 3 bases from J, with 9 bases between. This CDR3 spans 14 amino acids. This CDR3 reads CASSPSASYNEQFF. The CDR3 region has the DNA TGTGCCAGCTCACCTAGCGCCAGCTACAATGAGCAGTTCTTC.

The CDR3 sequence is CASSQLRLGTHNEQFF. CDR3 coding DNA: TGTGCCAGCAGCCAACTTAGGTTGGGGACACACAATGAGCAGTTCTTC. The rearrangement links TRBV7-2 to TRBJ2-1; D may be TRBD1 (6 bases). The CDR3 length is 16 residues. V lost 5 bases and J lost 5, with 19 bases in between. Per the germline V gene, CDR1 is SGHTA and CDR2 is FQGNSA.

V and J are TRBV12-3 or TRBV12-4 and TRBJ1-5, with a tentative D call TRBD1 (5 bases). This CDR3 contains 14 residues. Trimming shortened V by 3 bases and J by 3 bases, and 9 bases separated the two germline ends. This CDR3 is CASSFTGANQPQHF. Here the CDR3 DNA reads TGTGCCAGCAGTTTTACCGGGGCCAATCAGCCCCAGCATTTT.

The gene calls are TRBV18 and TRBJ2-3, with 10 bases that match TRBD1. V shed 4 bases and J 1 base; nucleotides not matched to a gene: 14. Germline-derived CDR1 and CDR2 are KGHSH and LQKENI. The CDR3 contains 19 residues. CDR3: CASSRPGQGTLIRTDTQYF. DNA for the CDR3: TGTGCCAGCTCACGGCCGGGACAGGGGACCCTTATACGCACAGATACGCAGTATTTT.

The CDR3: CASSSILTSGRTYEQYF. The CDR3 nucleotides are TGCGCCAGCAGCTCGATCCTTACTAGCGGCAGAACCTACGAGCAGTACTTC. V usage is TRBV5-1 and J usage is TRBJ2-7; 8 bases are a match to TRBD2. CDR1 is SGHRS, CDR2 YFSETQ, per germline. Trimming removed 3 bases from V and 2 bases from J; junction bases left unmatched: 13. This CDR3 spans 17 amino acids.

This clonotype was recorded at least ten times. This sequence joins TRBV6-4 and TRBJ1-5; D is ambiguous. CDR3 length: 13 residues. V was pared by 3 bases and J by 0 bases, with 3 bases between. Per germline, CDR1 MRHNA and CDR2 SNTAGT. CDR3 region: CASSEGSNQPQHF. CDR3 DNA sequence: TGTGCCAGCAGTGAAGGTAGCAATCAGCCCCAGCATTTT.

The chain uses TRBV27 and TRBJ2-5; D is unresolved. The CDR3 runs 12 residues. Germline V CDR1 and CDR2: MNHEY, SMNVEV (reference sequence). Trimming pared 4 bases from V and 6 bases from J, leaving 9 bases between. The CDR3 nucleotides are TGTGCCAGCAGTTCGCTCAGTCAGACCCAGTACTTC. Protein: CASSSLSQTQYF.

This clonotype has more than one count but fewer than ten. The chain recombines TRBV10-3 with TRBJ2-7; weak D call: TRBD2 (5 bases). V lost 3 bases and J lost 2, with 14 bases in between. Germline assignment: CDR1 ENHRY and CDR2 SYGVKD. This CDR3 contains 15 residues. CDR3 protein: CAISDPGVSAYEQYF. CDR3 coding DNA: TGTGCCATCAGTGACCCCGGGGTGTCCGCCTACGAGCAGTACTTC.

The chain uses TRBV29-1 and TRBJ2-7; D unresolved. The CDR3 has 12 amino acids. Trimming removed 3 bases from V and 4 bases from J, with 10 bases in between. Per the germline V gene, CDR1 is SQVTM and CDR2 is ANQGSEA. The CDR3 DNA sequence: TGCAGCGTTGAGGAGAAGGATTACGAGCAGTACTTC. The encoded protein is CSVEEKDYEQYF.

V usage is TRBV4-2 and J usage is TRBJ2-1; 13 positions agree with TRBD2. This CDR3 has 17 amino acids. Germline loops: CDR1 LGHNA, CDR2 YNFKEQ. With V trimmed by 5 bases and J by 6 bases, 10 bases remained unmatched. CDR3 nucleotide sequence: TGTGCCAGCAGCTCACAACTAGCGGGAGGGCCGCTCAATGAGCAGTTCTTC. Translation: CASSSQLAGGPLNEQFF.

The chain combines TRBV6-2 or TRBV6-3 with TRBJ1-2, with D maybe TRBD1 (5 bases). This CDR3 is built from 14 residues. The germline gives CDR1 MNHEY, CDR2 SVGEGT. V was pared by 6 bases and J by 2 bases, with 13 bases between. The CDR3 nucleotides read TGTGCCAGCAGCAAGACGACAGAGAACTATGGCTACACCTTC. Protein product: CASSKTTENYGYTF.

The count of this clonotype is one. V and J are TRBV4-1 and TRBJ1-2; a possible D gene is TRBD1 (5 bases). Germline V gene lookup returns CDR1 MGHRA and CDR2 YSYEKL. V was cut by 2 bases and J by 3 bases, with 7 bases left in between. The length of the CDR3 is 13 residues. In nucleotides, the CDR3 is TGCGCCAGCAGCCAAAGACAGTACTATGGCTACACCTTC. Its protein product is CASSQRQYYGYTF.

The chain has TRBV6-1 and TRBJ2-1; D ambiguous. The CDR3 spans 12 residues. With 2 bases removed from V and 15 bases from J, the gap between germline ends came to 14 bases. Germline-derived CDR1 and CDR2 are MNHNS and SASEGT. CDR3 sequence reads: CASSEPGSLRFF. For the CDR3, the DNA is TGTGCCAGCAGTGAACCCGGCTCTCTAAGGTTCTTC.

This sequence joins TRBV10-3 and TRBJ2-3, with 9 bases identical to TRBD1. This CDR3 spans 11 amino acids. After removal of 11 bases from V and 14 bases from J, the junction contained 11 bases not matched to a gene. Germline values: CDR1 ENHRY, CDR2 SYGVKD. The CDR3 loop is CASRTGTGTYF. CDR3 DNA: TGTGCCTCCCGAACCGGGACAGGGACGTATTTT.

This clonotype is a singleton in its sample. The CDR3 coding sequence is TGTGCCAGCAGTCCGGGACTAGTGATGCATGAGCAGTTCTTC. As protein: CASSPGLVMHEQFF. V gene TRBV6-2 or TRBV6-3 combines with J gene TRBJ2-1; 8 nucleotides match TRBD2. The V gene's germline CDR1 is MNHEY and CDR2 SVGEGT. V gave up 5 bases and J gave up 8 bases; unmatched junction bases: 8. The CDR3 is made up of 14 amino acids.

This clonotype appeared a single time. The gene calls are TRBV28 and TRBJ2-7; 7 positions agree with TRBD1. Germline V gives CDR1 MDHEN, CDR2 SYDVKM. V lost 6 bases, J lost 2 bases, and 10 bases stayed unmatched. This CDR3 has 15 residues. The chain's CDR3 is CASRTDREWPYEQYF. The DNA for the CDR3 is TGTGCCAGCAGAACAGACAGGGAATGGCCCTACGAGCAGTACTTC.

V usage is TRBV5-1 and J usage is TRBJ1-1; possible D gene TRBD1, 6 bases. V was trimmed by 2 bases and J by 1 base, leaving 15 bases between them. The CDR3 is 16 residues long. Germline V gene lookup returns CDR1 SGHRS and CDR2 YFSETQ. CDR3 bases: TGCGCCAGCAGCTTAGAACAGGACAGCAAGAACACTGAAGCTTTCTTT. Translated: CASSLEQDSKNTEAFF.

This clonotype turned up a few times. J is TRBJ2-1 and V is TRBV5-6; 7 bases align to TRBD1. Germline V gene sequence: CDR1 SGHDT, CDR2 YYEEEE. This CDR3 spans 17 amino acids. Losses at the gene ends were 1 base for V and 6 bases for J; bases not matched to a gene: 13. The CDR3 DNA follows: TGTGCCAGCAGCTTGATTATGGACAGGTATGCAGGCAATGAGCAGTTCTTC. This translates into CASSLIMDRYAGNEQFF.

This sequence joins TRBV15 and TRBJ2-5; 7 nucleotides line up with TRBD1. Unmatched junction bases numbered 9, after V lost 4 bases and J lost 7 bases. This CDR3 contains 14 residues. Germline V lookup: CDR1 LNHNV, CDR2 YYDKDF (reference sequence). As DNA, the CDR3 is TGTGCCACCAGCACGACAGGGAATGAGGGGACCCAGTACTTC. Protein sequence: CATSTTGNEGTQYF. Full variable domain (outside the CDR3, taken from reference TRBV15 and TRBJ2-5): DAMVIQNPRYQVTQFGKPVTLSCSQTLNHNVMYWYQQKSSQAPKLLFHYYDKDFNNEADTPDNFQSRRPNTSFCFLDIRSPGLGDTAMYLCATSTTGNEGTQYFGPGTRLLVL.

The sample holds many counts of this clonotype. V usage is TRBV20-1 and J usage is TRBJ1-1; D unresolved. Germline V gene sequence: CDR1 DFQATT, CDR2 SNEGSKA (reference sequence). V lost 5 bases, J lost 4 bases, and 14 bases lay in between. This CDR3 region has 13 residues. The CDR3 is CSASRRYPTEAFF. In DNA form, the CDR3 reads TGCAGTGCTTCTAGGAGGTACCCCACTGAAGCTTTCTTT.

This chain links TRBV4-3 with TRBJ2-7; possibly TRBD2 for D (6 bases). Germline CDR1 reads LGHNA; CDR2 reads YSLEER. The CDR3 runs to 15 residues. Deletions cut 1 base from V and 0 bases from J, with 10 bases between. The CDR3 bases are TGCGCCAGCAGCCAAGTAGCGGATAGCTCCTACGAGCAGTACTTC. This translates into CASSQVADSSYEQYF.

The genes are TRBV12-3 or TRBV12-4 and TRBJ1-1; D is unclear. Trimming removed 3 bases at V and 5 bases at J, with 16 bases between. The CDR3 covers 15 residues. CDR3 bases: TGTGCCAGCAGTTTCGGGCCAGTAGCGGGAACTGAAGCTTTCTTT. As protein: CASSFGPVAGTEAFF.

This chain joins TRBV5-1 and TRBJ2-2, with TRBD1 identical over 9 bases. CDR1 and CDR2 from the germline V gene are SGHRS and YFSETQ. The length of the CDR3 is 14 residues. With V trimmed by 7 bases and J by 7 bases, 8 bases remained unmatched. The CDR3 DNA follows: TGCGCCAGCGCCGGGACAGGGAGCGTCGGGGAGCTGTTTTTT. Its translation is CASAGTGSVGELFF.

This clonotype was observed a few times. V gene TRBV7-2 combines with J gene TRBJ2-5; D tentatively fits TRBD1 or TRBD2 (6 bases each). The CDR3 is made up of 16 amino acids. CDR1 and CDR2 (germline): SGHTA, FQGNSA. Trimming removed 7 bases from V and 4 bases from J, with 22 bases in between. CDR3 in DNA: TGTGCCAGCACTTCACGACTAGTTCGAGGGGGAGAGACCCAGTACTTC. Residues: CASTSRLVRGGETQYF.